A selection of T cell receptor beta chains follows, all from one sample in a study of identical twins. In TCRdb, the 5' RACE reads were re-called with MiXCR into one record per CDR3 protein. In the table there are around 690,000 distinct CDR3 sequences, over 20% of which are singletons. This same sample was also taken into another study, of T cells expressing NK-cell markers.

Sequenced input: PBMCs. The receptors stem from a woman younger than 35 in good health. CDR3s include the opening cysteine and the closing phenylalanine or tryptophan. The D gene is left open where the match is weak. Not every row has a clone size; where given, it reads once, few, many or a size class.

size: NA; D: TRBD2; J: TRBJ2-1; V: TRBV12-3/TRBV12-4; DNA: TGTGCCAGCAGTTTAGATGTAGCGGGGGCTTATGAGCAGTTCTTC; CDR3: CASSLDVAGAYEQFF
size: many; D: NA; J: TRBJ1-1; V: TRBV10-3; DNA: TGTGCCATCAGTGATAGTAACATGAACACTGAAGCTTTCTTT; CDR3: CAISDSNMNTEAFF
size: NA; D: NA; J: TRBJ2-5; V: TRBV20-1; DNA: TGCAGTGCTAGGTGGAGGGAAGAGACCCAGTACTTC; CDR3: CSARWREETQYF
size: many; D: NA; J: TRBJ2-3; V: TRBV7-9; DNA: TGTGCCAGCAGCTTAGCTGTCGTAGAAGGCACAGATACGCAGTATTTT; CDR3: CASSLAVVEGTDTQYF
size: NA; D: TRBD2; J: TRBJ2-7; V: TRBV7-2; DNA: TGTGCCAGCAGCTTAGGAGGTCTAGCGGGAGCGTGGGGGCAGTACTTC; CDR3: CASSLGGLAGAWGQYF
size: NA; D: NA; J: TRBJ1-2; V: TRBV5-5; DNA: TGTGCCAGCAGTCCCGAAGGTACTAACTATGGCTACACCTTC; CDR3: CASSPEGTNYGYTF
size: NA; D: TRBD2; J: TRBJ2-1; V: TRBV9; DNA: TGTGCCAGCAGCTGGGGTGGACTAGCGGGAGAACGGTTCTTC; CDR3: CASSWGGLAGERFF
size: NA; D: TRBD2; J: TRBJ2-7; V: TRBV18; DNA: TGTGCCAGCTCTCCTAGCGGGAGAGGCTACGAGCAGTACTTC; CDR3: CASSPSGRGYEQYF
size: NA; D: NA; J: TRBJ1-5; V: TRBV20-1; DNA: TGCAGTGCTAGAGTTTCAGGGTCGTCCCAGCCCCAGCATTTT; CDR3: CSARVSGSSQPQHF
size: few; D: TRBD2; J: TRBJ2-1; V: TRBV6-5; DNA: TGTGCCAGCAGTTCCGGGACTAGCGGGACCGATGAGCAGTTCTTC; CDR3: CASSSGTSGTDEQFF
size: NA; D: NA; J: TRBJ2-5; V: TRBV11-2; DNA: TGTGCCAGCAGCTTGTCCGGGACAATGGAAGAGACCCAGTACTTC; CDR3: CASSLSGTMEETQYF
size: many; D: NA; J: TRBJ2-5; V: TRBV10-3; DNA: TGTGCCATCAGTGATAGCCGTCGGGAAGAGACCCAGTACTTC; CDR3: CAISDSRREETQYF
size: NA; D: NA; J: TRBJ2-2; V: TRBV9; DNA: TGTGCCAGCAGCGGGGACCGGGCCGGGGAGCTGTTTTTT; CDR3: CASSGDRAGELFF
size: many; D: NA; J: TRBJ2-4; V: TRBV9; DNA: TGTGCCAGCAGCGTAGGGACGGAAAACATTCAGTACTTC; CDR3: CASSVGTENIQYF
size: few; D: TRBD1; J: TRBJ1-2; V: TRBV6-5; DNA: TGTGCCAGCAGTTATTCCACGGACAGGCCGGTCACCTTC; CDR3: CASSYSTDRPVTF
size: NA; D: TRBD1; J: TRBJ1-6; V: TRBV29-1; DNA: TGCAGCGTTACGACAGGGATTAATTCACCCCTCCACTTT; CDR3: CSVTTGINSPLHF
size: many; D: NA; J: TRBJ2-3; V: TRBV29-1; DNA: TGCAGCGTTGAAAAAAGGACCTCAAACACAGATACGCAGTATTTT; CDR3: CSVEKRTSNTDTQYF
size: once; D: NA; J: TRBJ2-3; V: TRBV20-1; DNA: TGCAGTGCTAGAGTTTCGGGGTCTGGAACAGATACGCAGTATTTT; CDR3: CSARVSGSGTDTQYF
size: many; D: NA; J: TRBJ2-3; V: TRBV12-3/TRBV12-4; DNA: TGTGCCAGCAGTTTTTTGGGTACGCAGTATTTT; CDR3: CASSFLGTQYF
size: NA; D: TRBD2; J: TRBJ2-1; V: TRBV9; DNA: TGTGCCAGCAGCGTCCTAGCGGGGTCATACAATGAGCAGTTCTTC; CDR3: CASSVLAGSYNEQFF
size: few; D: TRBD2; J: TRBJ2-2; V: TRBV29-1; DNA: TGCAGCGCCATGGGGACTAGCGGGAGAAAGGCCGGGGAGCTGTTTTTT; CDR3: CSAMGTSGRKAGELFF
size: few; D: TRBD2; J: TRBJ2-1; V: TRBV2; DNA: TGTGCCAGCAGTGGATCGAGCGGGAGGGCAAATGAGCAGTTCTTC; CDR3: CASSGSSGRANEQFF
size: few; D: NA; J: TRBJ2-1; V: TRBV5-6; DNA: TGTGCCAGCAGCTTACGAGTATCGCCCGGAGAGTTCTTC; CDR3: CASSLRVSPGEFF
size: NA; D: NA; J: TRBJ2-2; V: TRBV6-1; DNA: TGTGCCAGCAGCCGACTAGCGAACACCGGGGAGCTGTTTTTT; CDR3: CASSRLANTGELFF
size: many; D: NA; J: TRBJ1-6; V: TRBV6-1; DNA: TGTGCCAGCAGATCAGTCGGGCGTAATTCACCCCTCCACTTT; CDR3: CASRSVGRNSPLHF
size: many; D: TRBD2; J: TRBJ2-3; V: TRBV6-5; DNA: TGTGCCAGCAGTTACTTGACTAGCGGGGGGCCAGATACGCAGTATTTT; CDR3: CASSYLTSGGPDTQYF
size: NA; D: NA; J: TRBJ1-6; V: TRBV10-3; DNA: TGTGCCATCTCCAGTGGGGATTCACCCCTCCACTTT; CDR3: CAISSGDSPLHF
size: NA; D: NA; J: TRBJ2-2; V: TRBV27; DNA: TGTGCCAGCAGTCCCGGCTCAGGGACCGGGGAGCTGTTTTTT; CDR3: CASSPGSGTGELFF
size: many; D: NA; J: TRBJ2-1; V: TRBV5-1; DNA: TGCGCCAGTTCAAATCAATGGGGGCACAATGAGCAGTTCTTC; CDR3: CASSNQWGHNEQFF
size: NA; D: NA; J: TRBJ2-2; V: TRBV7-6; DNA: TGTGCCAGCAGCTTGGTGGGATTGGGGACCGGGGAGCTGTTTTTT; CDR3: CASSLVGLGTGELFF
size: NA; D: NA; J: TRBJ2-1; V: TRBV29-1; DNA: TGCAGCGTTGAAGATCCACTCGGGACAAATAGGTATGAGCAGTTCTTC; CDR3: CSVEDPLGTNRYEQFF
size: NA; D: TRBD1; J: TRBJ2-7; V: TRBV29-1; DNA: TGCAGCGTTGTACCAGGGGGCTTCTCCTACGAGCAGTACTTC; CDR3: CSVVPGGFSYEQYF
size: NA; D: NA; J: TRBJ2-1; V: TRBV5-1; DNA: TGCGCCAGCAGCTGGGCCCGGGGGAATGAGCAGTTCTTC; CDR3: CASSWARGNEQFF
size: NA; D: TRBD2; J: TRBJ2-4; V: TRBV20-1; DNA: TGCAGTGCTAGAGGGGGGGGTCTGGACATTCAGTACTTC; CDR3: CSARGGGLDIQYF
size: NA; D: NA; J: TRBJ2-2; V: TRBV7-9; DNA: TGTGCCAGCAGCTTACCCCTGACAGGAACGAACACCGGGGAGCTGTTTTTT; CDR3: CASSLPLTGTNTGELFF
size: NA; D: NA; J: TRBJ2-1; V: TRBV5-4; DNA: TGTGCCAGCAGCTTGGCACCCCCGAGCTCCTACAATGAGCAGTTCTTC; CDR3: CASSLAPPSSYNEQFF
size: few; D: NA; J: TRBJ1-2; V: TRBV12-3/TRBV12-4; DNA: TGTGCCAGCAGTTTTGGGTTTGGAGGGGGCTACACCTTC; CDR3: CASSFGFGGGYTF
size: many; D: NA; J: TRBJ2-3; V: TRBV12-3/TRBV12-4; DNA: TGTGCCAGCAGTTTTCGAGTAACAGGACACACAGATACGCAGTATTTT; CDR3: CASSFRVTGHTDTQYF
size: NA; D: NA; J: TRBJ1-3; V: TRBV12-3/TRBV12-4; DNA: TGTGCCAGCAGACCCATCGTCGACACGGGAGGAAACACCATATATTTT; CDR3: CASRPIVDTGGNTIYF
size: NA; D: TRBD1; J: TRBJ1-1; V: TRBV10-3; DNA: TGTGCCATCAGTGAGCCAAATCCGGGACAGAGTTACTTGAACACTGAAGCTTTCTTT; CDR3: CAISEPNPGQSYLNTEAFF
size: NA; D: NA; J: TRBJ2-5; V: TRBV20-1; DNA: TGCAGTGCTAGTTTAGGGAGACAAGAGACCCAGTACTTC; CDR3: CSASLGRQETQYF
size: few; D: TRBD2; J: TRBJ2-2; V: TRBV15; DNA: TGTGCCACCAGACTAGCGGGAGTCACCGGGGAGCTGTTTTTT; CDR3: CATRLAGVTGELFF
size: many; D: NA; J: TRBJ1-1; V: TRBV5-1; DNA: TGCGCCAGCAGCTCTCAAGGACGGAAGAACACTGAAGCTTTCTTT; CDR3: CASSSQGRKNTEAFF
size: NA; D: NA; J: TRBJ2-3; V: TRBV20-1; DNA: TGCAGTACGGGCGGTGATTCTAGCACAGATACGCAGTATTTT; CDR3: CSTGGDSSTDTQYF
size: NA; D: TRBD2; J: TRBJ2-5; V: TRBV12-3/TRBV12-4; DNA: TGTGCCAGCAGTAGACTAGCGGGAGTGGGTCTGCCCCAGTACTTC; CDR3: CASSRLAGVGLPQYF
size: few; D: TRBD1; J: TRBJ2-7; V: TRBV7-9; DNA: TGTGCCAGCAGCTACCCGGGACAGTCCTCCTACGAGCAGTACTTC; CDR3: CASSYPGQSSYEQYF
size: NA; D: TRBD1; J: TRBJ2-2; V: TRBV7-6; DNA: TGTGCCAGCAGCTTAGTTCCAGGGGGCCCCTCTAACTTGAACACCGGGGAGCTGTTTTTT; CDR3: CASSLVPGGPSNLNTGELFF